This record concerns one T cell receptor beta chain sequence. Its antigen remains undetermined. No base quality values were provided; no much bigger clone lies one nucleotide off. The source of the sample is a study of cytomegalovirus exposure and HLA in healthy donors (dated by TCRdb to 2016 to 2017). A note on the overall study: An earlier analysis of approximately 640 of the donors reported about 250 Gb of sequence data and roughly 110 million unique TCR beta sequences from roughly 180 million T cells. About 330 gigabases of sequencing data and roughly 80 million unique TCR sequences made up an early release that covered around 640 HLA-typed donors. Of the roughly 430 genotyped donors, approximately 83% fell in the genetic ancestry cluster associated with self-reported Caucasian donors. The study was designed to test whether signatures of past pathogen exposure could be identified by cataloging public T cell receptors. The T cell repertoires of about 700 subjects were profiled by immunosequencing and related to cytomegalovirus serostatus. A separate validation cohort of approximately 120 different subjects was used in addition to the roughly 640-subject first cohort. To predict cytomegalovirus infection status, the study combined high-throughput TCR immunosequencing, statistical association of individual TCRs with disease status, and machine learning. To study patterns of TCR occurrence, a later analysis re-analyzed previously published TCR beta repertoires from 666 donors and added high-resolution HLA genotyping. The later analysis used no new phenotypic data to find candidate immune exposures, relying instead on TCR beta sequences and their occurrence across donors. An earlier analysis of several hundred of the donors used high-throughput TCR beta sequencing to judge whether each TCR beta V gene segment behaved as functional or pseudogenic. Alongside the repertoire data, information on donor age, sex, ethnicity and CMV serostatus was compiled. A later genetic analysis used genome-wide SNP genotypes for about 55% of the 666 donors, treating that subset as a discovery cohort. Every repertoire in the discovery cohort had been generated on one and the same sequencing platform. HLA typing covered class I and class II loci at four-digit resolution. The number of typed donors differed by locus: about 620-640 for A, B, C, DRB1 and DQB1; roughly 510 for DQA1; approximately 600 for DPA1; and around 470 for DPB1. Because of strong linkage in the cohort, four or five DR-DQ haplotypes were treated as single units for association and clustering. Across about 370 genotyped donors of the cohort, an average of approximately 240,000 unique TCR beta nucleotide sequences per donor were sequenced, and around 19% of those sequences were non-productive.

The research as a whole found: In an earlier analysis of 587 of the donors, most TCR beta V segments appeared in productive rearrangements about 87% or about 30% of the time, broadly matching IMGT annotations. A further reported finding was that TCR beta sequences accurately predicted the HLA-A and HLA-B alleles for most subjects in the first cohort. In a later analysis, HLA-associated TCR beta chains showed more clonal expansion and lower generation probabilities than non-associated chains that were equally common. Correlated functional status among segregating V segments might be attributable to linkage disequilibrium, but an unknown experimental factor could not be ruled out. HLA typing was unavailable for some donors at each locus, so association tests used only the typed subset. A later analysis reported that several top co-occurrence clusters appeared linked to parvovirus B19, influenza, CMV and Epstein-Barr virus. The earlier analysis of 450 to 700 of the donors excluded around 17 rarely observed V segments, including chromosome 9 orphons, because counts were too low. Strong co-occurrence of HLA alleles, especially DR and DQ, made assigning TCR associations to individual alleles difficult. A group of highly shared sequence variants was considered likely to be a technical artifact of the sequencing pipeline. The study listed approximately 150 TCR beta chains as associated with cytomegalovirus. An association between a missense DCLRE1C variant and V-gene and J-gene trimming of TCR beta chains was found in a later genetic analysis and replicated in an independent cohort. Cytomegalovirus status was reported to be diagnosed by the classifier with high specificity and sensitivity in both the original and validation cohorts. A later analysis found that TCR association rates varied across HLA loci, with DRB1 alleles showing the most associated TCRs and HLA-C alleles the fewest. Because the 87-base-pair reads could not distinguish some IMGT-functional V segments, including TRBV6-2 and TRBV6-3, those segments were excluded. Roughly uniform sequencing depth across donors was assumed in presence/absence analyses, although this assumption may not hold. Compared with the roughly 720-donor mean, donors in an Asian-associated ancestry cluster had fewer N-insertions in productive TCRs, according to a later genetic analysis. Three of the identified cytomegalovirus-associated TCR beta chains were confirmed in vitro to be specific for cytomegalovirus antigens. The authors suggested that the approach could potentially be extended to other disease states and immunological phenotypes. The cohort was sequenced for TCR beta chains only, and without alpha or paired-chain data the features that could be detected were limited. A later analysis associated 15,000 or so TCR beta sequences with specific HLA alleles at a false discovery rate of 0.05. The only immune exposure information available for the cohort was CMV serostatus. Most CMV-associated TCR beta chains appeared to be HLA-restricted in a later analysis, and the HLA associations seemed to be driven largely by CMV exposure. Most TCR sequences were seen in very few donors, while some public TCRs were found in many individuals.

Library prep was done by the immunoSEQ multiplex PCR assay. A mixture of 60 forward primers for TCR Vbeta segments and 13 reverse primers for TCR Jbeta segments was used in the multiplex PCR. The CDR3 region of rearranged TCR beta genes was amplified from genomic DNA with a multiplex PCR assay. On the Illumina HiSeq System, the amplified TCR beta libraries were sequenced as 87-base-pair reads. In the original analysis: A later analysis tallied 75 million to 95 million unique TCR beta chains across the roughly 610 repertoires, and around 10 million of those chains were shared by two or more donors. Raw reads were error-corrected and collapsed into unique sequences with a nearest-neighbor algorithm that merged closely related sequences to remove PCR and sequencing errors. CDR3 sequences were aligned to IMGT reference sequences to assign V, D and J gene segments. For a sequence to be retained, a match of at least six nucleotides to both a V gene segment and a J gene segment was required. A rearrangement was called productive if the CDR3 had no stop codons and remained in frame with V and J, and every other rearrangement was called non-productive. Following IMGT convention, CDR3 was defined as the stretch from the second conserved V-encoded cysteine up to the conserved J-encoded phenylalanine. The earlier analysis of about 500 of the donors excluded sequences that lacked an unambiguous match to a single V gene segment. In an earlier analysis of approximately 560 of the donors, a V segment was called functional when productive rearrangements were above 56.7%, and segregating when the standard deviation between donors exceeded 5%. To diagnose cytomegalovirus status from the catalog of TCR beta chain sequences, a statistical classification framework was built. V and J gene assignment, in a later analysis, came from comparing TCR nucleotide sequences with IMGT/GENE-DB human TR gene sequences. The TCRdist pipeline was used in a later analysis to assign CDR3 sequences and most-parsimonious VDJ recombination scenarios. In a later analysis, each TCR beta chain was defined by its CDR3 amino acid sequence together with its V-gene family, and reads without a unique V-gene family were excluded. As a way to deal with suspected cross-contamination and a sequencing artifact, a later analysis dropped 450 to 600 nucleotide sequences that were highly shared and had low generation probability. For each public chain, a later analysis derived a clonal expansion index from normalized ranks of inferred template counts within each repertoire. In a later analysis, generation probabilities were computed using a VDJ recombination model fitted to out-of-frame rearrangements, and the results were checked against IGoR. Hypergeometric tests were used in a later analysis to score TCR-TCR, TCR-HLA and TCR-CMV co-occurrence, with a repertoire-size bias correction applied to the TCR pairs. False discovery rates were estimated in a later analysis by permuting HLA or CMV assignments 20 times. A later analysis grouped co-occurring TCRs with DBSCAN, adding TCRdist sequence similarity when clustering within HLA-allele-positive subsets. Repertoires with fewer than 30,000 or more than 120,000 public chains were left out of co-occurrence clustering, as were five repertoires with anomalous nucleotide sharing. TCRdb re-hosts the immuneACCESS table, in-frame sequences only. Its copies lack some clones; in the studies checked, an unresolved V gene accounts for under half of them, and the cause for the rest is not known. The V and J calls and clone size are taken from that table; D and trimming were inferred from the DNA. This sample is represented by 160,000 or so clones; less than 90% of them were singletons. Of the sample, approximately 2% is held by the ten largest clones.

Looking up the germline V gene (reference sequence) yields CDR1 SEHNR and CDR2 FQNEAQ. Taken from cysteine to phenylalanine, the CDR3 has 15 residues. Only the CDR3 part of the read is kept: 45 bases, read in frame from the first base. V and J are trimmed by 1 base and 6 bases, and the gene matches miss 4 bases of the junction. In total, just over 650 healthy bone marrow donors made up the cohort. At the time of sampling, every cohort member was nominally healthy, though immune exposures that went unrecorded were likely present. The donor was CMV seronegative and was included in the group of about 400 seronegative cohort members. A peripheral blood sample was provided by each donor, and peripheral blood mononuclear cells were used for TCR beta sequencing. Genomic DNA extraction from the blood cell samples was performed with the Qiagen DNeasy Blood Extraction Kit.

The material sequenced was PBMCs. The receptor was isolated from a woman younger than 30 in good health and CMV-seronegative. This receptor chain uses TRBV7-9 and TRBJ2-2; 8 nucleotides in the junction match TRBD2. The sequenced DNA: TGTGCCAGCAGCTTAGGGACTAGCATCGCCGGGGAGCTGTTTTTT. This sequence encodes CASSLGTSIAGELFF.